This TCR beta chain was identified in a study of blood T cell repertoires in COVID-19. The overall study: Sources were T cells, B-cell-depleted T cells, or PBMCs; the material itself was cDNA or gDNA.

Profiling relied on immunoSEQ multiplex PCR, and the TCRdb table lists in-frame clones only, not all of them. The sample records fewer than 120,000 clones, over 65% being singletons. The CDR3 covers 16 residues. The J segment lost 3 bases and the V segment lost 1 base, leaving 8 bases of the junction unmatched. Per germline, CDR1 SGHAT and CDR2 FQNNGV. This sequence originates from an elderly woman with acute or convalescent COVID-19. The J gene is TRBJ2-7, the V gene TRBV11-2; 8 bases map to TRBD2. Material for sequencing was peripheral blood. The CDR3: CASSLAGGHRGYEQYF. DNA for the CDR3: TGTGCCAGCAGCTTAGCGGGGGGGCACAGAGGCTACGAGCAGTACTTC.